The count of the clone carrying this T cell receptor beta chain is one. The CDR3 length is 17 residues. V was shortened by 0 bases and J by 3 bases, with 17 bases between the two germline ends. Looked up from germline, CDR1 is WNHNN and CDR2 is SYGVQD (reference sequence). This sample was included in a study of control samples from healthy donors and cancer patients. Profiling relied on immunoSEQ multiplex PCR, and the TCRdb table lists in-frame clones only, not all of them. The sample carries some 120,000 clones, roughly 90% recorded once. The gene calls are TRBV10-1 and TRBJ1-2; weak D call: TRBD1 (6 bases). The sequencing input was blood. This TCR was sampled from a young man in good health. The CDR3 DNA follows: TGCGCCAGCAGTGAGTCGACAAACAGGGTAGTTGACTATGGCTACACCTTC. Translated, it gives CASSESTNRVVDYGYTF.